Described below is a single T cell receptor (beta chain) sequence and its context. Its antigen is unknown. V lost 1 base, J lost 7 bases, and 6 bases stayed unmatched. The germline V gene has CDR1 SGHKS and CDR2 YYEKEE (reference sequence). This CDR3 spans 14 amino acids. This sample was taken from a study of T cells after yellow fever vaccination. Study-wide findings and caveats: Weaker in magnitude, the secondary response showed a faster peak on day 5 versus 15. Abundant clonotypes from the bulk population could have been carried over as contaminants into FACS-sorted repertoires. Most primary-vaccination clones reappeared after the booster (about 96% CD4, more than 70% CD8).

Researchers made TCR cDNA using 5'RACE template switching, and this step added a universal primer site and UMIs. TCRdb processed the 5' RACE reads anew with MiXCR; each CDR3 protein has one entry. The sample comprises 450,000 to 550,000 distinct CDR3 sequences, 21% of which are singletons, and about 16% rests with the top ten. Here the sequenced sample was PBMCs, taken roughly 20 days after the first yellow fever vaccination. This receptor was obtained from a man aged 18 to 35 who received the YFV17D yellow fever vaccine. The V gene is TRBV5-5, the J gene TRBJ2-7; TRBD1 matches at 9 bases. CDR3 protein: CASSLFTGGEEQYF. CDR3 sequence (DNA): TGTGCCAGCAGCTTGTTTACAGGGGGCGAAGAGCAGTACTTC.